These 32 T cell receptor beta chains were all obtained from the same sample, sequenced in a study of tumor-infiltrating lymphocytes in primary liver carcinoma. The researchers produced TCR beta cDNA from around 0.5 ug total RNA with a constant-region primer. Sequencing libraries for TCR beta derived from three nested multiplex PCR rounds that used slightly modified ARM-PCR. The study ran its first two PCR rounds for roughly 11 cycles each, using TRBV1-TRBV30 forward primers and a C-beta reverse primer. TCRdb ran MiXCR on the multiplex PCR reads and lists one entry per CDR3 protein. The table records around 88,000 distinct CDR3 sequences, about 70% of them present only once. Joint extraction of RNA and DNA used roughly 20-33 mg of bulk tissue that was unsorted. Sequencing used tumor-adjacent normal liver tissue. These receptors were collected from a middle-aged man with primary liver carcinoma and hepatitis B virus infection.

This clonotype occurred many times. The chain carries TRBV6-5 and TRBJ2-5, with 8 positions matching TRBD1. Germline lookup yields CDR1 MNHEY and CDR2 SVGAGI. V was pared by 5 bases and J by 5 bases, with 10 bases of the junction left unmatched. The length of the CDR3 is 15 residues. The DNA of the CDR3 is TGTGCCAGCAGTGATCCAGGGGGCGGGGTGGAGACCCAGTACTTC. Residues: CASSDPGGGVETQYF.

This clonotype was picked up a small number of times. One base away lies a much larger clone, so this may be a sequencing read error. J is TRBJ1-3 and V is TRBV4-1; D unresolved. The V and J ends lost 4 bases and 2 bases respectively, with 15 bases between them. CDR3 size: 16 residues. Germline V gives CDR1 MGHRA, CDR2 YSYEKL. In DNA, the CDR3 is TGCGCCAGCAGCCGAGATACTCGCCGAGCTGGAAACACCATATATTTT. It codes for CASSRDTRRAGNTIYF.

This chain joins TRBV25-1 and TRBJ1-2, with D maybe TRBD1 (5 bases). CDR3 length: 14 residues. The V end was cut by 3 bases, the J end by 2 bases, with 10 bases between. Germline V gene sequence: CDR1 MGHDK, CDR2 SYGVNS. DNA for the CDR3: TGTGCCAGCAGTGACGAAGGGGCCAACTATGGCTACACCTTC. Its protein is CASSDEGANYGYTF.

This clonotype was found many times. The V call is TRBV28, the J call TRBJ2-5; D gene unclear. V was cut by 6 bases and J by 2 bases, with 13 bases left in between. There are 14 residues in the CDR3. Germline V gene sequence: CDR1 MDHEN, CDR2 SYDVKM. In DNA, the CDR3 is TGTGCCAGCAGCCCGCGGTCGGATCAAGAGACCCAGTACTTC. Protein sequence: CASSPRSDQETQYF.

CDR3 protein: CASSLVGSSQETQYF. The CDR3 nucleotides read TGTGCCAGCAGTTTAGTAGGTAGCAGTCAAGAGACCCAGTACTTC. V is TRBV12-3 or TRBV12-4 and J is TRBJ2-5; D is undetermined. This CDR3 spans 15 amino acids. Trimming removed 1 base at V and 2 bases at J, with 11 bases between.

This chain connects TRBV28 to TRBJ1-2; D unresolved. This CDR3 is 13 amino acids long. V was trimmed by 7 bases and J by 10 bases, leaving 19 bases between them. Germline V gene lookup returns CDR1 MDHEN and CDR2 SYDVKM. The CDR3 DNA sequence: TGTGCCAGCACTTCGACAAACCTAGACGACTACACCTTC. It translates to CASTSTNLDDYTF.

As for this clonotype: Sequence at one end of the junction differs from germline and may be a read error. The chain recombines TRBV28 with TRBJ2-3; tentative D call: TRBD2 (5 bases). Germline V gene data show CDR1 as MDHEN and CDR2 as SYDVKM. The CDR3 runs 14 residues. The CDR3 here is CASSSPASTDTQYF. The CDR3 coding sequence is TGTGCCAGCAGTTCCCCAGCTAGCACAGACACGCAGTATTTT.

A word on this clonotype: The junction departs from the called germline gene at one end, perhaps through a read error. This rearrangement joins TRBV5-8 to TRBJ2-2; no clear D. This CDR3 region has 14 residues. The germline gives CDR1 SGHTS, CDR2 YDEGEE. The CDR3 DNA reads as TGTACCAGCAGTTTGCGGAAGGGATCCGGGGAGCTGTTTTTT. This codes for CTSSLRKGSGELFF.

The chain couples TRBV11-2 to TRBJ1-2; a possible D gene is TRBD1 (5 bases). In germline, CDR1 is SGHAT, CDR2 FQNNGV. This CDR3 is 13 amino acids long. The CDR3 region has the DNA TGTGTCGGCAGCTTGGAGGGGAACTATGGCTACACCTTC. Translation gives CVGSLEGNYGYTF.

Notes on this clonotype: The junction and the germline gene differ at one end; a read error may be behind it. The chain is built from TRBV5-4 and TRBJ2-1, with 12 nucleotides matching TRBD2. CDR1 SGHNT and CDR2 YYREEE come from the germline V gene (reference sequence). The CDR3 totals 16 residues. The CDR3 here is CVSSLGASGRAFEQFF. The CDR3 DNA sequence: TGTGTCAGCAGCTTGGGTGCTAGCGGGAGGGCCTTTGAACAGTTCTTC. Based on the CDR3 plus reference TRBV5-4 and TRBJ2-1, the full variable domain is ETGVTQSPTHLIKTRGQQVTLRCSSQSGHNTVSWYQQALGQGPQFIFQYYREEENGRGNFPPRFSGLQFPNYSSELNVNALELDDSALYLCVSSLGASGRAFEQFFGPGTRLTVL.

Note on this clonotype: At one end, the junction sequence differs from germline, possibly due to a read error. V and J are TRBV14 and TRBJ2-3, with 9 bases fitting TRBD2. This CDR3 contains 17 residues. Germline lookup yields CDR1 SGHDN and CDR2 FVKESK. CDR3 in amino acids: CTSSPDVAGVSTDTEYF. CDR3 DNA sequence: TGTACCAGCAGCCCAGATGTAGCGGGAGTGAGTACAGATACGGAGTATTTT.

In this sample, this clonotype turned up many times. The V and J genes are TRBV6-1 and TRBJ2-1; TRBD2 agrees at 11 bases. Germline V gene lookup returns CDR1 MNHNS and CDR2 SASEGT. The V segment lost 5 bases and the J segment 8 bases; nucleotides outside the gene matches: 5. The CDR3 is 14 residues long. CDR3 residues: CASSFSGGGDEQFF. The CDR3 bases are TGTGCCAGCAGTTTTAGCGGGGGGGGGGATGAGCAGTTCTTC.

In regard to this clonotype: A clone one base away is much larger, so this may be a read error. The chain couples TRBV29-1 to TRBJ2-7; 11 bases agree with TRBD2. Germline CDR1 reads SQVTM; CDR2 reads ANQGSEA. This CDR3 has 14 residues. CDR3 DNA sequence: TGCAGCGTTGAATTAGCGGGAGGGTCCTGCGAGCAGTACTTC. Its translation is CSVELAGGSCEQYF.

As to this clonotype: A read error may account for a junction end that differs from germline. The chain recombines TRBV11-2 with TRBJ2-7, with TRBD1 identical over 11 bases. The germline gives CDR1 SGHAT, CDR2 FQNNGV. The CDR3 is 17 amino acids. The CDR3 DNA sequence: TGTGGCAGCAGTTCCCGGACAGGGGGCGCTAACAGATACGAGCAGTACTTC. It codes for CGSSSRTGGANRYEQYF.

DNA of the CDR3: TGTGCCAGCAGCTTCGCTGCGTCTGGCTCCTACGAGCAGTACTTC. Protein product: CASSFAASGSYEQYF. The chain combines TRBV11-2 with TRBJ2-7, with D uncertain. The germline CDR1 and CDR2 sequences are SGHAT and FQNNGV. The CDR3 length is 15 residues. The V and J ends lost 3 bases and 0 bases respectively, with 12 bases between them.

This clonotype has at least ten counts. V is TRBV10-3 and J is TRBJ2-5, with TRBD1 identical over 11 bases. CDR1 ENHRY and CDR2 SYGVKD come from the germline V gene. The CDR3 has 15 amino acids. V shed 4 bases and J 3 bases; nucleotides not matched to a gene: 4. CDR3 DNA: TGTGCCATCAGTGCGTCGGGACAGGGGGAAGAGACCCAGTACTTC. The encoded protein is CAISASGQGEETQYF.

The table lists this clonotype with a count of one. It may be a read error: a sequence one base away is much more abundant. The genes are TRBV6-5 and TRBJ2-7; TRBD1 matches at 8 bases. The CDR3 covers 14 residues. Germline V gives CDR1 MNHEY, CDR2 SVGAGI. As DNA, the CDR3 is TGTGCCAGCAGTGTGGACAGGGATTCCTACAAGCAGTACTTC. Protein sequence: CASSVDRDSYKQYF.

The chain is built from TRBV28 and TRBJ2-3, with D possibly called TRBD1 or TRBD2 (6 bases each). The CDR3 covers 15 residues. Trimming removed 5 bases at V and 6 bases at J, with 18 bases between. Per the germline V gene, CDR1 is MDHEN and CDR2 is SYDVKM. The CDR3 DNA is TGTGCCAGCAGTCTCACCCAGGGGCGGGGTGATACGCAGTATTTT. The encoded protein is CASSLTQGRGDTQYF.

This clonotype was recorded once. This rearrangement joins TRBV6-1 to TRBJ2-7; perhaps D is TRBD1 or TRBD2 (6 bases each). Deletions cut 10 bases from V and 13 bases from J, with 26 bases between. Germline V gene data show CDR1 as MNHNS and CDR2 as SASEGT. The CDR3 runs 13 residues. CDR3 sequence reads: CATREGGSYGQYF. The CDR3 nucleotides are TGTGCCACAAGAGAGGGGGGAAGTTACGGGCAATACTTC.

This clonotype showed up just a few times. One end of the junction is discordant with germline, which a read error may explain. The chain uses TRBV11-3 and TRBJ2-7, with D hard to call. This CDR3 comprises 19 residues. Germline values: CDR1 SGHNT, CDR2 YENEEA. The CDR3 reads CVSSLEKWAKEQSFYEQYF. The CDR3 DNA is TGTGTCAGCAGCTTAGAGAAATGGGCTAAGGAGCAATCTTTCTATGAGCAGTACTTC. The full variable domain, with the rest looked up from reference TRBV11-3 and TRBJ2-7, is EAGVVQSPRYKIIEKKQPVAFWCNPISGHNTLYWYLQNLGQGPELLIRYENEEAVDDSQLPKDRFSAERLKGVDSTLKIQPAELGDSAVYLCVSSLEKWAKEQSFYEQYFGPGTRLTVT.

V is TRBV6-2 or TRBV6-3 and J is TRBJ2-3; 8 nucleotides match TRBD1. The CDR3 contains 16 residues. Germline V lookup: CDR1 MNHEY, CDR2 SVGEGT. In nucleotides, the CDR3 is TGTGTCAGTAGTTACCCCGACAGGGGTGACCCAGATACGCAGTATTTT. It is translated as CVSSYPDRGDPDTQYF.

For this clonotype: The missing conserved phenylalanine or tryptophan at the end of this CDR3 makes a read error likely. The J gene is TRBJ1-6, the V gene TRBV6-6, with TRBD1 as a possible D gene (5 bases). This CDR3 region has 15 residues. The germline CDR1 and CDR2 sequences are MNHNY and SVGAGI (reference sequence). CDR3 amino acids: CASSYSEGINSPLHY. DNA of the CDR3: TGTGCCAGCAGCTACTCGGAGGGGATTAATTCACCCCTCCACTAT.

V gene TRBV25-1 combines with J gene TRBJ2-5; TRBD2 is a possible D gene (6 bases). Per germline, CDR1 MGHDK and CDR2 SYGVNS. The CDR3 is 15 amino acids. Trimming left V 4 bases short and J 2 bases short, with 14 bases between. The CDR3 sequence: CASSAAEGSQETQYF. CDR3 nucleotides: TGTGCCAGCAGTGCCGCGGAGGGCAGTCAAGAGACCCAGTACTTC.

As concerns this clonotype: The CDR3 does not close with the conserved phenylalanine or tryptophan, likely indicating a read error. This chain joins TRBV29-1 and TRBJ2-5; TRBD1 agrees at 7 bases. Germline-derived CDR1 and CDR2 are SQVTM and ANQGSEA. This CDR3 spans 14 amino acids. The ends lost 4 bases at V and 1 base at J; junction bases unmatched: 6. As DNA, the CDR3 is TGCAGCGTTGGTGGGACAGCAATCCAAGAGACCCAGTACTTA. The encoded protein is CSVGGTAIQETQYL.

This clonotype came up once. The junction departs from germline at one end; a sequencing error may be responsible. The chain links TRBV13 to TRBJ2-1; D is uncertain. CDR3 size: 13 residues. The germline CDR1 and CDR2 sequences are PRHDT and FYEKMQ (reference sequence). In nucleotides, the CDR3 is TGTGCCAGCATCCTCGGACCCTACATTGAGCAGTTCTTC. Its translation is CASILGPYIEQFF.

This clonotype showed up just a few times. A much larger clone is a single base away; this may be a read error. The gene calls are TRBV6-1 and TRBJ1-2, with D possibly TRBD1 on 6 matching bases. V lost 6 bases, J lost 10 bases, and 24 bases lay in between. Germline values: CDR1 MNHNS, CDR2 SASEGT. CDR3 length: 15 amino acids. The chain's CDR3 is CASRQVGGGGHDYTF. The CDR3 DNA is TGTGCCAGCAGACAGGTGGGGGGCGGCGGGCACGACTACACCTTC.

With regard to this clonotype: Since no conserved phenylalanine or tryptophan closes the CDR3, a read error is the likely cause. The chain uses TRBV11-2 and TRBJ2-1; tentative D call: TRBD1 (6 bases). CDR1 is SGHAT and CDR2 is FQNNGV in the germline V gene. CDR3 size: 15 residues. The CDR3: CTSSSEGVSYNEQFL. The DNA for the CDR3 is TGTACCAGCAGCTCCGAGGGGGTCTCCTACAATGAGCAGTTCCTC.

This clonotype was seen at least ten times. The chain carries TRBV12-3 or TRBV12-4 and TRBJ1-4, with a possible D match to TRBD1 (5 bases). Trimming took 1 base from V and 3 from J, leaving 9 bases between them. The CDR3 consists of 15 residues. The CDR3 loop is CASSLGWGPNEKLFF. The CDR3 DNA sequence: TGTGCCAGCAGTTTAGGATGGGGACCTAATGAAAAACTGTTTTTT.

J is TRBJ2-3 and V is TRBV6-1; perhaps TRBD1 as D (5 bases). Trimming cost V 1 base and J 8 bases, with 13 bases left between them. The CDR3 is 14 residues long. Germline loops: CDR1 MNHNS, CDR2 SASEGT. CDR3 DNA sequence: TGTGCCAGCAGTGAAGTCAGGGCTGTAGGTACGCAGTATTTT. This translates into CASSEVRAVGTQYF.

As regards this clonotype: A read error may be the cause here, since a much bigger clone is one base away. This chain joins TRBV10-2 and TRBJ2-1, with a weak D call TRBD2 (5 bases). The CDR3 runs 12 residues. The germline V gene has CDR1 WSHSY and CDR2 SAAADI. The CDR3 is CASSRGNNEHFF. The CDR3 nucleotides read TGCGCCAGCAGTCGGGGAAACAATGAGCACTTCTTC.

This clonotype was seen repeatedly, ten times or more. This chain uses TRBV10-3 with TRBJ1-2; 7 nucleotides match TRBD1. The CDR3 is 14 amino acids. After removal of 6 bases from V and 3 bases from J, the junction contained 7 bases not matched to a gene. Germline CDR1 is ENHRY and CDR2 is SYGVKD. CDR3 in DNA: TGTGCCATCAGGACAGGGAACGGGGACTATGGCTACACCTTC. Translated: CAIRTGNGDYGYTF.

Ten or more counts support this clonotype. CDR3 in amino acids: CASEGSYNSPLHF. The CDR3 DNA sequence: TGTGCCTCAGAGGGATCCTATAATTCACCCCTCCACTTT. The V and J genes are TRBV28 and TRBJ1-6; D not resolved. Trimming cost V 11 bases and J 1 base, with 9 bases left between them. From germline, CDR1 is MDHEN and CDR2 SYDVKM. The CDR3 loop spans 13 amino acids.